The clone carrying this TCR beta chain was seen at least ten times. Its specificity is not known. Each CDR3 protein is one row after TCRdb ran MiXCR on the reads. Of roughly 350,000 distinct CDR3 sequences listed, roughly 34% are singletons. The data originate from a study of T cell repertoires in cytomegalovirus infection. For the study at large: As its CMV epitopes, the study selected recently identified HLA-C-restricted and well-studied HLA-B-restricted targets. Both a matching HLA type and CMV infection were indicated by public TCR beta signatures.

Trimming pared 2 bases from V and 3 bases from J, leaving 21 bases between. This CDR3 spans 18 amino acids. CDR1 and CDR2 from the germline V gene are SGHTA and FQGNSA. The chain combines TRBV7-2 with TRBJ2-3; D call uncertain. This TCR was sampled from a human donor in good health (CMV status not recorded). Some clones in this sample may be carry-over from other donors' samples. Material: cultured PBMCs, obtained from culture after CMV antigen stimulation. The CDR3 DNA follows: TGTGCCAGCAGCTTAAATGCCGGTAGCACTTCGGCGACAGATACGCAGTATTTT. As protein: CASSLNAGSTSATDTQYF.